The rows below give T cell receptor beta chains drawn from one sample of a study of beta chain features in type 1 diabetes. Sequencing was performed with immunoSEQ multiplex PCR; in TCRdb, only in-frame clones are kept and a portion is missing. The table shows under 150,000 clones, with around 16% occurring only once. The sequenced sample was central memory CD4+ T cells from blood. These receptors came from a man in his late teens or twenties with type 1 diabetes. The CDR3 runs from the conserved cysteine through the conserved F or W. A D gene is named only where the DNA matches it firmly. Clone size, where shown, is once, few, many, or a class for clones that have expanded.

J gene: TRBJ2-1; D gene: -; clone size: few; V gene: TRBV4-3; CDR3 DNA: TGCGCCAGCAGCCAAGGTGCCGGGGTCGGGGAGCAGTTCTTC; CDR3 protein: CASSQGAGVGEQFF
J gene: TRBJ1-1; D gene: -; clone size: few; V gene: TRBV30; CDR3 DNA: TGTGCCTGGAGTGTACTGGGAGAGGGATTAGCTTTCTTT; CDR3 protein: CAWSVLGEGLAFF
J gene: TRBJ2-1; D gene: -; clone size: few; V gene: TRBV7-2; CDR3 DNA: TGTGCCAGCATCGTAGGGTTTCTGCAGTTCTTC; CDR3 protein: CASIVGFLQFF
J gene: TRBJ2-1; D gene: -; clone size: few; V gene: TRBV18; CDR3 DNA: TGTGCCAGCTCACCACCGTCAGGTCAAATAGAAGAGCAGTTCTTC; CDR3 protein: CASSPPSGQIEEQFF
J gene: TRBJ1-5; D gene: -; clone size: -; V gene: TRBV27; CDR3 DNA: TGTGCCAGCAGTTATAGGAGGAGCAATCAGCCCCAGCATTTT; CDR3 protein: CASSYRRSNQPQHF
J gene: TRBJ1-2; D gene: -; clone size: many; V gene: TRBV7-9; CDR3 DNA: TGTGCCAGCATCCTAAGTGGGAACTATGGCTACACCTTC; CDR3 protein: CASILSGNYGYTF
J gene: TRBJ2-4; D gene: TRBD1; clone size: few; V gene: TRBV6-5; CDR3 DNA: TGTGCCAGCAGTGATCAGTGGACAGGGGAGTTGGTCTTC; CDR3 protein: CASSDQWTGELVF
J gene: TRBJ2-7; D gene: TRBD2; clone size: few; V gene: TRBV19; CDR3 DNA: TGTGCCAGTAGCCGACTCCTGGGTGGGCTAGCGGCTACCTACGAGCAGTACTTC; CDR3 protein: CASSRLLGGLAATYEQYF
J gene: TRBJ2-7; D gene: -; clone size: -; V gene: TRBV18; CDR3 DNA: TGTGCCAGCTCACCAGAGGACCGTGGGTCAATCGAGCAGTACTTC; CDR3 protein: CASSPEDRGSIEQYF
J gene: TRBJ2-1; D gene: TRBD1; clone size: many; V gene: TRBV13; CDR3 DNA: TGTGCCAGCAGCCGGGGGTGGAAGGGACAGGCCTACAATGAGCAGTTCTTC; CDR3 protein: CASSRGWKGQAYNEQFF
J gene: TRBJ2-5; D gene: TRBD2; clone size: -; V gene: TRBV5-4; CDR3 DNA: TGTGCCAGCAGTTTAGCGGGGGGGCGACCTCAAGAGACCCAGTACTTC; CDR3 protein: CASSLAGGRPQETQYF
J gene: TRBJ2-7; D gene: -; clone size: -; V gene: TRBV4-1; CDR3 DNA: TGCGCCAGCAGCGACCAGGAGGCCTACGAGCAGTACTTC; CDR3 protein: CASSDQEAYEQYF
J gene: TRBJ2-3; D gene: -; clone size: -; V gene: TRBV20-1; CDR3 DNA: TGCAGTGCTAGCCTACATACGCAGTATTTT; CDR3 protein: CSASLHTQYF
J gene: TRBJ2-3; D gene: -; clone size: -; V gene: TRBV6-5; CDR3 DNA: TGTGCCAGCAGTTACCAGAGGGCCTTAGATACGCAGTATTTT; CDR3 protein: CASSYQRALDTQYF
J gene: TRBJ1-1; D gene: TRBD1; clone size: few; V gene: TRBV18; CDR3 DNA: TGTGCCAGCTCACCGTGGGCACAGGGGACGGGGACTGAAGCTTTCTTT; CDR3 protein: CASSPWAQGTGTEAFF
J gene: TRBJ2-2; D gene: -; clone size: -; V gene: TRBV30; CDR3 DNA: TGTGCCTGGAGTGTTTGGAAGAACACCGGGGAGCTGTTTTTT; CDR3 protein: CAWSVWKNTGELFF
J gene: TRBJ2-7; D gene: -; clone size: -; V gene: TRBV29-1; CDR3 DNA: TGCAGCGCCACACTAGTTCATAGGGGCGAGCAGTACTTC; CDR3 protein: CSATLVHRGEQYF
J gene: TRBJ1-5; D gene: -; clone size: once; V gene: TRBV7-2; CDR3 DNA: TGTGCCAGCAGCCCAGGTTATCAGCCCCAGCATTTT; CDR3 protein: CASSPGYQPQHF
J gene: TRBJ1-2; D gene: -; clone size: -; V gene: TRBV2; CDR3 DNA: TGTGCCAGCAGTGAATGGGGAGGCGGTGGCTACACCTTC; CDR3 protein: CASSEWGGGGYTF
J gene: TRBJ2-7; D gene: -; clone size: -; V gene: TRBV14; CDR3 DNA: TGTGCCAGCAGCCGGAACTACGAGCAGTACTTC; CDR3 protein: CASSRNYEQYF
J gene: TRBJ1-1; D gene: -; clone size: -; V gene: TRBV2; CDR3 DNA: TGTGCCAGCGGCCCTTTAGGGAACACTGAAGCTTTCTTT; CDR3 protein: CASGPLGNTEAFF
J gene: TRBJ1-5; D gene: -; clone size: few; V gene: TRBV19; CDR3 DNA: TGTGCCAGTCGCGGGGCCTCCTACAATCAGCCCCAGCATTTT; CDR3 protein: CASRGASYNQPQHF
J gene: TRBJ2-7; D gene: -; clone size: few; V gene: TRBV18; CDR3 DNA: TGTGCCAGCTCACTGATGGACGGACTCTTCTACGAGCAGTACTTC; CDR3 protein: CASSLMDGLFYEQYF
J gene: TRBJ1-1; D gene: -; clone size: few; V gene: TRBV5-4; CDR3 DNA: TGTGCCAGCAGCCAAGCCCCAGGGTCCCGTCGGTTTGAAGCTTTCTTT; CDR3 protein: CASSQAPGSRRFEAFF
J gene: TRBJ2-7; D gene: -; clone size: -; V gene: TRBV6-1; CDR3 DNA: TGTGCCAGCAAAACACGGGAAAGAGGGGAGCAGTACTTC; CDR3 protein: CASKTRERGEQYF
J gene: TRBJ2-1; D gene: TRBD2; clone size: -; V gene: TRBV4-1; CDR3 DNA: TGCGCCAGCAGCCAAGCGTTAGCGGGAGCCCCATACAATGAGCAGTTCTTC; CDR3 protein: CASSQALAGAPYNEQFF
J gene: TRBJ2-7; D gene: -; clone size: -; V gene: TRBV5-1; CDR3 DNA: TGCGCCAGCAGCTTGGACGGCAGCCGCTCCTACGAGCAGTACTTC; CDR3 protein: CASSLDGSRSYEQYF
J gene: TRBJ2-7; D gene: TRBD2; clone size: few; V gene: TRBV28; CDR3 DNA: TGTGCCAGCAGTTTTGGTAGCGGGGGGGCTCGGGAGCAGTACTTC; CDR3 protein: CASSFGSGGAREQYF
J gene: TRBJ2-2; D gene: -; clone size: -; V gene: TRBV29-1; CDR3 DNA: TGCAGCGTGACCCCCCAGGGCGCGAACACCGGGGAGCTGTTTTTT; CDR3 protein: CSVTPQGANTGELFF
J gene: TRBJ2-2; D gene: TRBD2; clone size: -; V gene: TRBV11-1; CDR3 DNA: TGTGCCAGCAGCTCCAATCCGACTAGCGGGTCAACCGGGGAGCTGTTTTTT; CDR3 protein: CASSSNPTSGSTGELFF
J gene: TRBJ2-1; D gene: -; clone size: -; V gene: TRBV7-2; CDR3 DNA: TGTGCCAGCAGCCCCCACAGGGTCCTCGAGCAGTTCTTC; CDR3 protein: CASSPHRVLEQFF
J gene: TRBJ1-4; D gene: TRBD1; clone size: -; V gene: TRBV19; CDR3 DNA: TGTGCCAGTAGTATGGGGACAGGAGATGAAAAACTGTTTTTT; CDR3 protein: CASSMGTGDEKLFF
J gene: TRBJ1-2; D gene: TRBD1; clone size: few; V gene: TRBV4-3; CDR3 DNA: TGCGCCAGCAGCCCAGGGACAGACCCTAACTATGGCTACACCTTC; CDR3 protein: CASSPGTDPNYGYTF
J gene: TRBJ2-5; D gene: TRBD2; clone size: once; V gene: TRBV30; CDR3 DNA: TGTGCCTGGAGTGCTATAGCGGGGGTAGGGGAGACCCAGTACTTC; CDR3 protein: CAWSAIAGVGETQYF
J gene: TRBJ2-5; D gene: -; clone size: -; V gene: TRBV1; CDR3 DNA: TGCACCAGCAGCCAAGAGAGGGACCTCGCCCCCAGTCGAGAAGAGACCCAGTACTTC; CDR3 protein: CTSSQERDLAPSREETQYF
J gene: TRBJ2-5; D gene: -; clone size: -; V gene: TRBV6-1; CDR3 DNA: TGTGCCAGCAGTGGGGGTACCCTGCGTTGGGTCCGAGAGACCCAGTACTTC; CDR3 protein: CASSGGTLRWVRETQYF
J gene: TRBJ2-7; D gene: -; clone size: few; V gene: TRBV7-7; CDR3 DNA: TGTGCTAGCAGCTTAGTGTATAGTCCCTACGAGCAGTACTTC; CDR3 protein: CASSLVYSPYEQYF
J gene: TRBJ2-7; D gene: -; clone size: -; V gene: TRBV28; CDR3 DNA: TGTGCCAGCAGCCTGCTTCGGACACTTTCCTACGAGCAGTACTTC; CDR3 protein: CASSLLRTLSYEQYF
J gene: TRBJ1-2; D gene: TRBD1; clone size: few; V gene: TRBV11-2; CDR3 DNA: TGTGCCAGCAGCTTAGATGCCGGGACAGGGGCCTATGGCTACACCTTC; CDR3 protein: CASSLDAGTGAYGYTF
J gene: TRBJ2-7; D gene: -; clone size: -; V gene: TRBV15; CDR3 DNA: TGTGCCACCAGCAGAGGCGGGGACGAGCAGTACTTC; CDR3 protein: CATSRGGDEQYF
J gene: TRBJ2-5; D gene: -; clone size: few; V gene: TRBV28; CDR3 DNA: TGTGCCAGCAGTTTTGCACTGGAAGAGACCCAGTACTTC; CDR3 protein: CASSFALEETQYF
J gene: TRBJ2-7; D gene: -; clone size: few; V gene: TRBV29-1; CDR3 DNA: TGCAGCGTTGTGGAGGGAAGGGGGGAGCAGTACTTC; CDR3 protein: CSVVEGRGEQYF
J gene: TRBJ2-7; D gene: -; clone size: -; V gene: TRBV18; CDR3 DNA: TGTGCCAGCTCACCAGGCTACGAGCAGTACTTC; CDR3 protein: CASSPGYEQYF
J gene: TRBJ1-2; D gene: -; clone size: -; V gene: TRBV6-5; CDR3 DNA: TGTGCCAGCAGTTACCTAGGGCAAGATGGTGGAGGCTACACCTTC; CDR3 protein: CASSYLGQDGGGYTF
J gene: TRBJ2-1; D gene: TRBD2; clone size: -; V gene: TRBV7-9; CDR3 DNA: TGTGCCAGCAGCTTGATGGGGACTATCTCCTACAATGAGCAGTTCTTC; CDR3 protein: CASSLMGTISYNEQFF
J gene: TRBJ2-3; D gene: -; clone size: few; V gene: TRBV4-2; CDR3 DNA: TGTGCCAGCAGCCAAGACCCCCCCGGGGTGAGCACAGATACGCAGTATTTT; CDR3 protein: CASSQDPPGVSTDTQYF
J gene: TRBJ2-3; D gene: -; clone size: few; V gene: TRBV11-3; CDR3 DNA: TGTGCCAGCAGCTCTCCTAGGCAGGGCATAAGGACAGATACGCAGTATTTT; CDR3 protein: CASSSPRQGIRTDTQYF